These T cell receptor beta chains were read from a single sample in a study of blood T cells in healthy people across ages. Each CDR3 protein is one row after TCRdb ran MiXCR on the 5' RACE reads. This table has 1.5 million to 2 million distinct CDR3 sequences, 28% appearing once. Sequencing was done on a sample of blood. The origin of the receptors is a woman in her 30s in good health. The CDR3 runs from the conserved cysteine through the conserved F or W. Expanded clones get a size class; other rows say once, few or many, or leave the size out.

>NA|TRBJ2-3|TRBV6-6
CATNSRGLRGTDTQYF
>many|TRBJ2-7|TRBV20-1
CSARGTGIYEQYF
>few|TRBJ2-1|TRBV7-6
CASSLEPGPLFNEQFF
>once|TRBJ1-1|TRBV24-1
CATSDLNRGREGWSVSTEAFF
>few|TRBJ2-1|TRBV12-3/TRBV12-4
CASSLKRTYNEQFF
>NA|TRBJ2-1|TRBV2
CASRVDVYSYNEQFF
>NA|TRBJ2-3|TRBV5-1
CASALWRYTDTQYF
>NA|TRBJ1-4|TRBV4-2
CASSQKNVEKLFF
>NA|TRBJ2-4|TRBV7-9
CASSGSGDGRRSGQYF
>many|TRBJ2-7|TRBV5-5
CASSPRWTSGSSYEQYF
>few|TRBJ2-1|TRBV30
CAWVTSGGADEQFF
>few|TRBJ2-5|TRBV11-2
CASSLSLGLETQYF
>many|TRBJ2-3|TRBV5-1
CASSLEYTDTQYF
>many|TRBJ1-4|TRBV20-1
CSASTRGGNEKLFF
>NA|TRBJ2-2|TRBV29-1
CSVGDRTPIGELFF
>many|TRBJ2-7|TRBV12-5
CASVSDSYEQYF
>NA|TRBJ2-1|TRBV3-1
CASSGYRGEGEQFF
>NA|TRBJ1-2|TRBV7-2
CASTKGPNYGYTF
>many|TRBJ1-6|TRBV20-1
CSASTDNSYNSPLHF
>few|TRBJ1-5|TRBV5-1
CTSSLGKGPNQPQHF
>NA|TRBJ2-7|TRBV7-8
CASSPLREAHEQYF
>few|TRBJ1-3|TRBV12-3/TRBV12-4
CASNQDRDPGNTIYF
>once|TRBJ1-5|TRBV27
CASKAAGRTHQPQHF
>NA|TRBJ2-3|TRBV14
CASSPELAGADTQYF
>NA|TRBJ1-2|TRBV7-8
CASSGLLLGSGTF
>NA|TRBJ2-3|TRBV4-3
CASSQEGTEADTQYF